This T cell receptor beta chain emerged from a study of blood T cell repertoires in COVID-19. Authors' data handling: Using reference gene primer amplification, nucleated cell counts were estimated. Here immunoSEQ multiplex PCR was the method, and the copy in TCRdb shows in-frame clones only, minus some. The V and J calls and the clone size are those of that table, but D and trimming were determined from the DNA. This sample has 250,000 to 300,000 clones, with 75% to 90% found just once. Germline CDR1 LNHDA, CDR2 SQIVND (reference sequence). CDR3 length: 13 residues. V was cut by 9 bases and J by 4 bases, with 15 bases left in between.

The J gene is TRBJ1-1, the V gene TRBV19; tentatively, D is TRBD1 (6 bases). The sequence was obtained from a woman between 65 and 79 years old with COVID-19, enrolled during active disease. Sequencing was performed on peripheral blood. CDR3 bases: TGTGCCAGCCCAACAGGGATGGCCACTGAAGCTTTCTTT. Protein product: CASPTGMATEAFF.